This T cell receptor (beta chain) emerged from a study of early T cells in non-severe SARS-CoV-2 infection. This CDR3 comprises 16 residues. Trimming took 1 base from V and 4 from J, leaving 14 bases between them. Germline V gene lookup returns CDR1 LNHDA and CDR2 SQIVND (reference sequence). Individual cDNA molecules carried attached unique molecular identifiers. TCRdb analysed the 5' RACE reads with MiXCR anew, one entry per CDR3 protein. The data show some 70,000 distinct CDR3 sequences, around 4.7% seen once. This clonotype was detected many times. Sequencing was performed on whole blood. This sequence joins TRBV19 and TRBJ2-1; a weak D match, TRBD2 (6 bases). The TCR comes from an adult who was a healthcare worker with PCR-confirmed SARS-CoV-2 infection or an uninfected control (not recorded which). CDR3 bases: TGTGCCAGTAGTATAGTCTGGCGGGGCCCTTACAATGAGCAGTTCTTC. Amino acid sequence: CASSIVWRGPYNEQFF.